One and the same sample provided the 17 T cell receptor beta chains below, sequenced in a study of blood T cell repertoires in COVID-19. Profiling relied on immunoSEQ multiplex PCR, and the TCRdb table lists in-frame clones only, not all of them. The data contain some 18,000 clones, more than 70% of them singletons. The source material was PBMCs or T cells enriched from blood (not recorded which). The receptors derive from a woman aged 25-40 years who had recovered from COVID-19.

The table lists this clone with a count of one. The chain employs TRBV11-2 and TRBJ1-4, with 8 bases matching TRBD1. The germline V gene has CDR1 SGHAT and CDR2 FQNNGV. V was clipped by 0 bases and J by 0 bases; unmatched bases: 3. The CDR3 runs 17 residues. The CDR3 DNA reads TGTGCCAGCAGCTTAGACAGGGGGCGAACAACTAATGAAAAACTGTTTTTT. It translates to CASSLDRGRTTNEKLFF.

CDR3: CASSEQGYNEQFF. The CDR3, as DNA: TGTGCCAGCAGTGAACAGGGCTACAATGAGCAGTTCTTC. This chain uses TRBV25-1 with TRBJ2-1, with a weak D call TRBD1 (5 bases). CDR3 length equals 13 residues. Germline V lookup: CDR1 MGHDK, CDR2 SYGVNS. Trimming took 2 bases from V and 3 from J, leaving 5 bases between them.

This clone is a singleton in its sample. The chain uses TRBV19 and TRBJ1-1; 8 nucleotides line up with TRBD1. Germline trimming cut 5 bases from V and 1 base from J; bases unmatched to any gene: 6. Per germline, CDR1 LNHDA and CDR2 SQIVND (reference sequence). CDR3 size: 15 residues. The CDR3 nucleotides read TGTGCCAGTAGTGAAGACAGGGGAAAGAACACTGAAGCTTTCTTT. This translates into CASSEDRGKNTEAFF. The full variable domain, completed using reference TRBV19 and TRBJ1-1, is DGGITQSPKYLFRKEGQNVTLSCEQNLNHDAMYWYRQDPGQGLRLIYYSQIVNDFQKGDIAEGYSVSREKKESFPLTVTSAQKNPTAFYLCASSEDRGKNTEAFFGQGTRLTVV.

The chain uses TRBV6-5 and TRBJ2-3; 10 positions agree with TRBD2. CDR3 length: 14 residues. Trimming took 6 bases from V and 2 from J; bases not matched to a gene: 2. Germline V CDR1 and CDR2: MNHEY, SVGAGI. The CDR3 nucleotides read TGTGCCAGCAGGAGCGGGGGGGCCACAGATACGCAGTATTTT. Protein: CASRSGGATDTQYF.

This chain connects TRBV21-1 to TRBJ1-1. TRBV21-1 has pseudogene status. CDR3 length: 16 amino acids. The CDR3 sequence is CASSEGFSGKETEAFF. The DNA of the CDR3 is TGTGCCAGCAGCGAAGGGTTCTCCGGGAAGGAAACTGAAGCTTTCTTT.

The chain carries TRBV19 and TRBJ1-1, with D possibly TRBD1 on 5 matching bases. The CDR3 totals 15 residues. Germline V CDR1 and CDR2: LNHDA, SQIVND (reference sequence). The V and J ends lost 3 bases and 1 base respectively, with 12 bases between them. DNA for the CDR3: TGTGCCAGTAGTATTGTCGCGACAGCGAACACTGAAGCTTTCTTT. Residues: CASSIVATANTEAFF.

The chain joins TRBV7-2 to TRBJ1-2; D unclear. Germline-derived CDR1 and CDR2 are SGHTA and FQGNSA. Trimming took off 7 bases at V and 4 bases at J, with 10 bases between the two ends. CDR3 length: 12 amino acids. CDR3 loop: CASTLHSYGYTF. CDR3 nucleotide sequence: TGTGCCAGCACCCTCCACTCCTATGGCTACACCTTC.

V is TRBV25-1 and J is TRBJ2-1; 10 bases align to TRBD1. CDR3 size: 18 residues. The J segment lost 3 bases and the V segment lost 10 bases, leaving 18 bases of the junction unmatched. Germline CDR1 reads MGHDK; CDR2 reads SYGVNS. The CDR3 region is CATSVPSLRDRGYNEQFF. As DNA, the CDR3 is TGTGCCACCTCAGTCCCTTCCCTCCGGGACAGGGGCTACAATGAGCAGTTCTTC. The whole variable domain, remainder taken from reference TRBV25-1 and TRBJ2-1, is EADIYQTPRYLVIGTGKKITLECSQTMGHDKMYWYQQDPGMELHLIHYSYGVNSTEKGDLSSESTVSRIRTEHFPLTLESARPSHTSQYLCATSVPSLRDRGYNEQFFGPGTRLTVL.

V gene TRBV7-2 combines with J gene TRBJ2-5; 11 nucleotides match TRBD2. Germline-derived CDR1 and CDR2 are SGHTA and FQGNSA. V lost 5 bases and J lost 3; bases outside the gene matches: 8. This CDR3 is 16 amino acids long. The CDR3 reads CASSPASGGLKETQYF. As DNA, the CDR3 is TGTGCCAGCAGCCCAGCTAGCGGGGGGCTTAAAGAGACCCAGTACTTC.

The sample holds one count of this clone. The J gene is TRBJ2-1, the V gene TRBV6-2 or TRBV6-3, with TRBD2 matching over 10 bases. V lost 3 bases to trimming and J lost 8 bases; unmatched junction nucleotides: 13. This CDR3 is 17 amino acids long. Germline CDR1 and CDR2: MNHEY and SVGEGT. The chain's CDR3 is CASSYVQRGGLVDEQFF. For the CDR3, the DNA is TGTGCCAGCAGTTATGTCCAGCGGGGGGGCCTGGTCGATGAGCAGTTCTTC.

This CDR3 reads CASSRTGGTGVTGELFF. CDR3 DNA: TGTGCCAGCAGCCGCACTGGCGGGACGGGAGTGACCGGGGAGCTGTTTTTT. The chain joins TRBV3-1 (or the pseudogene TRBV3-2) to TRBJ2-2; D possibly corresponds to TRBD2 (6 bases). Germline V gives CDR1 LGHDT, CDR2 YNNKEL (reference sequence). V was trimmed by 4 bases and J by 5 bases, leaving 20 bases between them. This CDR3 has 17 amino acids.

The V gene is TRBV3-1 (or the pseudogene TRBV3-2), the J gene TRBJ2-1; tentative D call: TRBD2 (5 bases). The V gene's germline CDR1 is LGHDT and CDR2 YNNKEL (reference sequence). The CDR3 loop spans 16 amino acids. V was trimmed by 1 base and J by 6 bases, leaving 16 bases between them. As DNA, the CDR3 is TGTGCCAGCAGCCAAGGTGTACTAGTGGGTCTCAATGAGCAGTTCTTC. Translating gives CASSQGVLVGLNEQFF.

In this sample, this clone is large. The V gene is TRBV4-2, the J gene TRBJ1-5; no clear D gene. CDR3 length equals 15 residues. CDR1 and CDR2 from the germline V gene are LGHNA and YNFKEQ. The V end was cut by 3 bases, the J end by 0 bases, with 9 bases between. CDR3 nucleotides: TGTGCCAGCAGCCAGGTGGGAGATAGCAATCAGCCCCAGCATTTT. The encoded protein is CASSQVGDSNQPQHF.

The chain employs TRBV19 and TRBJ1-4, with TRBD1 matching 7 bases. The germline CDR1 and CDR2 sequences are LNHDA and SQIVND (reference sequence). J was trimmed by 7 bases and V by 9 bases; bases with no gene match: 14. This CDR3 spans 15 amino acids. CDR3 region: CASRQGGLVPEKLFF. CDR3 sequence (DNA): TGTGCCAGCCGCCAGGGGGGTTTGGTGCCTGAAAAACTGTTTTTT.

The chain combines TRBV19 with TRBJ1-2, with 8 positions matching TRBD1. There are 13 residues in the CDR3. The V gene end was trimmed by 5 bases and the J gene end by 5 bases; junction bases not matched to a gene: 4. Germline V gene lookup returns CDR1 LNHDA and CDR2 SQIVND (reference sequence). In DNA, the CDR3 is TGTGCCAGTAGTCCTCAGGGGGCTTATGGCTACACCTTC. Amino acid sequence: CASSPQGAYGYTF.

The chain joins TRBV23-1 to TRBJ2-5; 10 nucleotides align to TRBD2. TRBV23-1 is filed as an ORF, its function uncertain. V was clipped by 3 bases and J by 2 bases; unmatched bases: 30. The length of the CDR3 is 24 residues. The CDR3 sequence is CASSHPGRAGDYNIAGGCQETQYF. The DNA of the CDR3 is TGCGCCAGCAGTCACCCGGGGAGGGCAGGGGATTATAACATAGCGGGGGGTTGTCAAGAGACCCAGTACTTC.

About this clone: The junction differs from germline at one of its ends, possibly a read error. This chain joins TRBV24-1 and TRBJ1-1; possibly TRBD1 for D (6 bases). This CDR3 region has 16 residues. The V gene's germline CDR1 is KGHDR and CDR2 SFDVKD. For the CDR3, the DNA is TGTGCCACCAGAGATTCCGCAGGGGTGGGGAACACTGAAGCTTTCTTT. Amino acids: CATRDSAGVGNTEAFF.